This T cell receptor (beta chain) was sequenced during a study of shared clonotypes between healthy human individuals. Study-wide results and caveats: Of the naive CD4 clonotypes, around 5.2% were shared across several donors. Sorted-subset samples were not fully sequenced, rarefaction indicated.

CD45RO-negative, CCR7-positively selected cells formed the naive CD8 fraction, excluding terminally differentiated effector memory CD45RA+ cells. Every donor was a Caucasian adult from Nashville, Tennessee. Trimming removed 5 bases from V and 5 bases from J; junction bases left unmatched: 5. The CDR3 totals 14 residues. Germline V gives CDR1 SEHNR, CDR2 FQNEAQ (reference sequence). Of note for this clone: Its antigen remains unknown.

Produced via immunoSEQ multiplex PCR; TCRdb's table is partial and in-frame only. The table shows about 2.2 million clones, with 93% occurring only once. This TCR was recovered from a man in his late teens or twenties in good health. Some clones in this sample may be carry-over from other donors' samples. V gene TRBV7-9 combines with J gene TRBJ1-1, with 10 positions matching TRBD1. Sequencing was done on a sample of naive CD8+ T cells from PBMCs. CDR3 coding DNA: TGTGCCAGCAGCATTGGGACAGGGGTAACTGAAGCTTTCTTT. Protein product: CASSIGTGVTEAFF. Combining the CDR3 with reference TRBV7-9 and TRBJ1-1 gives the whole variable domain DTGVSQNPRHKITKRGQNVTFRCDPISEHNRLYWYRQTLGQGPEFLTYFQNEAQLEKSRLLSDRFSAERPKGSFSTLEIQRTEQGDSAMYLCASSIGTGVTEAFFGQGTRLTVV.